This TCR beta chain is drawn from a study of T cell responses to AZD1222 COVID-19 vaccine (dated by TCRdb to about 2021). Regarding the study in general: AZD1222 recipients given second doses at about 4 weeks or at about 12 weeks were pooled, since spike-specific TCR depth and breadth were not found to differ between the two schedules. A total of about 230 trial participants underwent TCR sequencing, of whom 207 received two doses of AZD1222 and about 26 received two doses of the MenACWY control vaccine. Trial participants were enrolled into age subgroups of 18-55, 56-69 and 70-plus years, which contained around 150, 28 and 57 TCR-sequenced participants, respectively.

The germline V gene yields MDHEN for CDR1 and SYDVKM for CDR2. Reading from cysteine to phenylalanine, the CDR3 counts 15 amino acids. Here the CDR3 DNA is all that survives: 45 bases in frame from base 1. Germline trimming: 4 bases from V, 6 bases from J; junction bases outside gene matches: 10. What the research found in general, with its limitations: Conclusions about previously exposed vaccinees were limited because only 5 or 6 AZD1222 recipients were SARS-CoV-2 seropositive at baseline. The 56-69-year group was small, and its depth increase did not reach significance, likely because of low power. After two AZD1222 doses, spike-specific TCR breadth and depth were significantly higher than at day 0 and than in MenACWY recipients. The whole spike protein was spanned by vaccine-associated CD4 TCRs, and dominant responses were seen in regions 160-218 and 743-854. Because no day 14 peak-response samples were available, repertoires were characterized only after the peak T cell response. Reportedly, almost half of the unique spike-specific TCRs recognized epitopes lying outside the regions that are mutated in the B.1.351 and B.1.1.7 variants. Participants were mostly white British and included more females than males, and it was suggested by the authors that clonal diversity may have been underestimated.

The CDR3 regions of human TCRbeta chains were subjected to immunosequencing. On the study's bioinformatics: Repertoire TCRs were matched against a reference library of SARS-CoV-2-specific TCRs generated with the MIRA antigen-specificity platform. Breadth was defined as the fraction of unique TCRs that were SARS-CoV-2-associated, and depth was defined as the fraction of total T cells that were SARS-CoV-2-associated. Using the MIRA data, every spike-specific TCR was mapped to the spike region that the TCR reacted to and assigned to either a CD4 or a CD8 class. Log10-transformed breadth and depth values were compared by one-way ANOVA with Sidak's multiple comparisons tests. TCRdb limited this immuneACCESS table to in-frame rearrangements with V and J called. A share of clones is missing; checked studies link under half to unresolved V genes, and the rest is unexplained. V, J and clone size reflect that table, while D and trimming were determined from the DNA. The table for this sample lists around 110,000 clones; roughly 84% of them were counted only once. 7.5% of the sample is held by the ten biggest clonotypes.

This specimen's time point label, interpreted: baseline before first vaccination. Vaccinee samples were obtained from the UK trials COV001 and COV002, which included a single-blind randomized controlled phase 2/3 trial of AZD1222 (ChAdOx1 nCoV-19) in healthy adults. For TCRbeta chain sequencing, PBMC samples were collected from trial participants at day 0 and at day 28 after the second dose. Of note for this clone: The specificity of this receptor is unknown. Base qualities are not provided; no much larger clone lies one nucleotide away.

Sequencing was performed on peripheral blood, taken on day 0 of AZD1222 vaccination. This receptor chain uses TRBV28 and TRBJ2-7, with TRBD1 matching 9 junction bases. The sequence was obtained from an adult in good health. The CDR3 here reads CASSSTGTGFFEQYF. In nucleotide form, the sequence is TGTGCCAGCAGTTCGACCGGGACAGGGTTTTTCGAGCAGTACTTC. With all but the CDR3 taken from the reference TRBV28 and TRBJ2-7 genes, the full variable domain is: DVKVTQSSRYLVKRTGEKVFLECVQDMDHENMFWYRQDPGLGLRLIYFSYDVKMKEKGDIPEGYSVSREKKERFSLILESASTNQTSMYLCASSSTGTGFFEQYFGPGTRLTVT.